This T cell receptor beta chain stems from a study of blood T cells in healthy people across ages. Study information: There was about one barcoded beta molecule captured by template switching per two T cells. Study-wide results and limits: Investigators treated diversity estimates from one million T cells as underestimates.

This clonotype turned up a few times. The target antigen is unknown. Combining a sample-barcoded 5' primer with a J-beta primer mix, a second PCR ran for roughly 6 to 11 cycles. Each cDNA molecule carried a tag from a template-switch adaptor that contained 12 random nucleotides. TCRdb fed the 5' RACE reads into MiXCR, producing one record per CDR3 protein. The table has about 640,000 distinct CDR3 sequences, around 54% seen once; the top ten hold roughly 34%. This CDR3 is 13 amino acids long. Trimming took off 6 bases at V and 5 bases at J, with 13 bases between the two ends. Per sample, at least 5 micrograms of total RNA were extracted.

What was sequenced was blood. This receptor was obtained from a man between 60 and 75 years old in good health. V is TRBV12-3 or TRBV12-4 and J is TRBJ1-2; D remains ambiguous. The CDR3 DNA follows: TGTGCCAGCAGCCAGGACGTATTTTATGGCTACACCTTC. It translates to CASSQDVFYGYTF.